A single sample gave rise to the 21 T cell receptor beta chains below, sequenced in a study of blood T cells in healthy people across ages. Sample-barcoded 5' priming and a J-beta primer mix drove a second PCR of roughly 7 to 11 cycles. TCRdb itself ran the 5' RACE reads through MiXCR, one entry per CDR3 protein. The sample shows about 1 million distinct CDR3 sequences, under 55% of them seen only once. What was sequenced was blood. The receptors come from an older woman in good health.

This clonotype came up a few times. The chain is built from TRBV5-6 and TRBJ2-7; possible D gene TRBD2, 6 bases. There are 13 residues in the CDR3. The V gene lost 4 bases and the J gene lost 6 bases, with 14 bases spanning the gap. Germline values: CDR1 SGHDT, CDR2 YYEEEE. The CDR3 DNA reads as TGTGCCAGCAGCGGGACTGAGGGAGGCGAGCAGTACTTC. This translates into CASSGTEGGEQYF.

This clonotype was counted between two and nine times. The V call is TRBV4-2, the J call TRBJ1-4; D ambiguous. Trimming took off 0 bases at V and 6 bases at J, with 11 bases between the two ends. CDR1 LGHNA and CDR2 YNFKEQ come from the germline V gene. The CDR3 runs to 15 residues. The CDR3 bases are TGTGCCAGCAGCCAAGATGCCGGGTGGGATGAAAAACTGTTTTTT. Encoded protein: CASSQDAGWDEKLFF.

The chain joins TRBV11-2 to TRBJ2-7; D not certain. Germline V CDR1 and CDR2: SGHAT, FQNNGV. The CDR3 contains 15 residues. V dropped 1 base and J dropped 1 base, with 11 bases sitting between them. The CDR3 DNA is TGTGCCAGCAGCTTAGGGGCGACTGCTTCCTACGAGCAGTACTTC. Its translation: CASSLGATASYEQYF.

The CDR3: CASSSPGQLNNEQFF. In nucleotides, the CDR3 is TGTGCCAGCAGCTCTCCGGGACAGCTAAACAATGAGCAGTTCTTC. The chain is built from TRBV7-9 and TRBJ2-1; 7 nucleotides align to TRBD1. The ends lost 4 bases at V and 5 bases at J; junction bases unmatched: 8. Per germline, CDR1 SEHNR and CDR2 FQNEAQ (reference sequence). The CDR3 runs 15 residues.

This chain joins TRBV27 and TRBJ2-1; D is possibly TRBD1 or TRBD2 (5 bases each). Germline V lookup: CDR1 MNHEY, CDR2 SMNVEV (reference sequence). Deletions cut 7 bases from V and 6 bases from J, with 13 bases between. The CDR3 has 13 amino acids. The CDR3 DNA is TGTGCCAGCACTCAAAATGGGGGCAATGAGCAGTTCTTC. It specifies CASTQNGGNEQFF.

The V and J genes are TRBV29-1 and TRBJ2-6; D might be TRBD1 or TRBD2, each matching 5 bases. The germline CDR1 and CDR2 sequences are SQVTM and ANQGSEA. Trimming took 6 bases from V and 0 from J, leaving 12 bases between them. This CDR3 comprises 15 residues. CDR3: CSVRDPTSGANVLTF. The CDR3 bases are TGCAGCGTCAGGGACCCCACCTCTGGGGCCAACGTCCTGACTTTC. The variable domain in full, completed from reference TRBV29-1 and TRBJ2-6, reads SAVISQKPSRDICQRGTSLTIQCQVDSQVTMMFWYRQQPGQSLTLIATANQGSEATYESGFVIDKFPISRPNLTFSTLTVSNMSPEDSSIYLCSVRDPTSGANVLTFGAGSRLTVL.

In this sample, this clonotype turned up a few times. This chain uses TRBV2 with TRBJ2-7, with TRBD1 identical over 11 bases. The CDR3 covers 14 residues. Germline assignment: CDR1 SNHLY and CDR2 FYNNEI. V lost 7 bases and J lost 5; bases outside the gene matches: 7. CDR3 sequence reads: CASNRDRGTHEQYF. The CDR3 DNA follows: TGTGCCAGCAACCGGGACAGGGGGACCCACGAGCAGTACTTC. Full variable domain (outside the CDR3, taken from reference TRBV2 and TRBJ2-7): EPEVTQTPSHQVTQMGQEVILRCVPISNHLYFYWYRQILGQKVEFLVSFYNNEISEKSEIFDDQFSVERPDGSNFTLKIRSTKLEDSAMYFCASNRDRGTHEQYFGPGTRLTVT.

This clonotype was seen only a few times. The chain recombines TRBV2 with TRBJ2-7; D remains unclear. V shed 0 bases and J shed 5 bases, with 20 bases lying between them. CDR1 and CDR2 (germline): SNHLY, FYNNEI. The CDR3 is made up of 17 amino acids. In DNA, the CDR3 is TGTGCCAGCAGTGAAGCGTCGCCAGCTCCTGCCCGCCACGAGCAGTACTTC. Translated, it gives CASSEASPAPARHEQYF.

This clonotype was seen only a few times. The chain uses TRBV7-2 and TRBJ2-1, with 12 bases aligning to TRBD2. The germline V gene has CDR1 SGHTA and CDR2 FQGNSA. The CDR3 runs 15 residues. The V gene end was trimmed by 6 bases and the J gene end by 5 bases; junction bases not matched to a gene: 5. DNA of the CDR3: TGTGCCAGCAGTCACTCTAGCGGGAGGGACAATGAGCAGTTCTTC. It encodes CASSHSSGRDNEQFF.

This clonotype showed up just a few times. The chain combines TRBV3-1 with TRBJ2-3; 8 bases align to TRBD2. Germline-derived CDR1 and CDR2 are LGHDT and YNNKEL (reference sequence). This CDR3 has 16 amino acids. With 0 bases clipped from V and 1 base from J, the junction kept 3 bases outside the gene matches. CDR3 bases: TGTGCCAGCAGCCAAGAGCCGGGACTAGGCACAGATACGCAGTATTTT. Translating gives CASSQEPGLGTDTQYF.

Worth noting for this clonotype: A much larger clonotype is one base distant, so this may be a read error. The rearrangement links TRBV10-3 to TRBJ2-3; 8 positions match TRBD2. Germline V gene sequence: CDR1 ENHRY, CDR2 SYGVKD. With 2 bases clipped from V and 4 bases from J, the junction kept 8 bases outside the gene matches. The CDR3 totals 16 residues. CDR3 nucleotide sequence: TGTGCCATCAGTGAGAGGGGACGAGCGGGAGCAGATACGCAGTATTTT. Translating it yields CAISERGRAGADTQYF.

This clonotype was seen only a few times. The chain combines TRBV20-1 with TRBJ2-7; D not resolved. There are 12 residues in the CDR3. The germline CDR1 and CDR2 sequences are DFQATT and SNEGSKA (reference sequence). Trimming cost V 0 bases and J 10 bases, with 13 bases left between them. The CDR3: CSARDAPWAQYF. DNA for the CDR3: TGCAGTGCTAGAGATGCCCCTTGGGCCCAGTACTTC.

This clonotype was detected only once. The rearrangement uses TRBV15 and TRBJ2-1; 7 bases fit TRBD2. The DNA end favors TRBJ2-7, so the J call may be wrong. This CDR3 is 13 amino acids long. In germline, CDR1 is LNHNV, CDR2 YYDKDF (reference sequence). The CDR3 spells CATASGIRGEQYF. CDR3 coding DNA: TGTGCCACCGCCAGCGGGATTCGTGGTGAGCAGTACTTC.

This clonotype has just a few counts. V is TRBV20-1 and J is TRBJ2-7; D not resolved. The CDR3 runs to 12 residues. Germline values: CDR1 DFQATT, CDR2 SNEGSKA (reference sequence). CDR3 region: CSARRESYEQYF. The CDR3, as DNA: TGCAGCGCTCGAAGGGAATCCTACGAGCAGTACTTC.

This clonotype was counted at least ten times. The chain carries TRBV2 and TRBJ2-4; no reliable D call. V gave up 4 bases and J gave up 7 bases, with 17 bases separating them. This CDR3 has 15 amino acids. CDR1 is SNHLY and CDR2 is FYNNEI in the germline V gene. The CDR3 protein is CASSGAGLHGNIQYF. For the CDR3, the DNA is TGTGCCAGCAGTGGCGCCGGCCTCCACGGGAACATTCAGTACTTC.

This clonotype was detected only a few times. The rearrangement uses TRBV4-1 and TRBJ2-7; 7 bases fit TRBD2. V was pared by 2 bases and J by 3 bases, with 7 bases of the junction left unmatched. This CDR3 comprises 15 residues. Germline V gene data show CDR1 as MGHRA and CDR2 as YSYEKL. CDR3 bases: TGCGCCAGCAGCCAAACCCTAGCGGAGAACTACGAGCAGTACTTC. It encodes CASSQTLAENYEQYF.

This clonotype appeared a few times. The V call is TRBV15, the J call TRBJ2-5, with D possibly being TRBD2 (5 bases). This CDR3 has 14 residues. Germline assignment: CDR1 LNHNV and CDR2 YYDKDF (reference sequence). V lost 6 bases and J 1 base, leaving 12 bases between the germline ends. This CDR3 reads CATSLEGPQETQYF. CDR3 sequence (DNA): TGTGCCACCAGTCTAGAGGGCCCCCAAGAGACCCAGTACTTC.

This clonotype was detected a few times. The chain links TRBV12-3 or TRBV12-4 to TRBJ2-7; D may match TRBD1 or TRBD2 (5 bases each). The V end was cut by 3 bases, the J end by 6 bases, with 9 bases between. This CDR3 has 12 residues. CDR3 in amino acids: CASSFGTPEQYF. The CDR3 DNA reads TGTGCCAGCAGTTTCGGGACGCCCGAGCAGTACTTC.

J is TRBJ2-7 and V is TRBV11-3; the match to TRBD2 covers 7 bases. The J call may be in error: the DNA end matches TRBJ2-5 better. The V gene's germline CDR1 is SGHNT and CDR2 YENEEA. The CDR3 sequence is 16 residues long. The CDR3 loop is CASSQGGGYLGKTQYF. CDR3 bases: TGTGCCAGCAGCCAGGGCGGGGGATACCTGGGGAAGACCCAGTACTTC.

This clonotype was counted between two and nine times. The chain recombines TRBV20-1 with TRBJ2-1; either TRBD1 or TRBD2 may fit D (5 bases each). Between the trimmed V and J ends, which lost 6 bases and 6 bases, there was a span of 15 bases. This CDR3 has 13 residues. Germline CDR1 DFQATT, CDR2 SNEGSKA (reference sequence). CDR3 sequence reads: CSAATRGRNEQFF. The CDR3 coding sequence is TGCAGTGCCGCCACCCGGGGACGCAATGAGCAGTTCTTC.

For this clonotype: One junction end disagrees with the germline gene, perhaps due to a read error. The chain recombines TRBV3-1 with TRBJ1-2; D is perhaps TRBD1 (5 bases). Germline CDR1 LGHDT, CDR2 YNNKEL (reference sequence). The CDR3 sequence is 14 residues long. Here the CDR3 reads CARSQGVVGYGYTF. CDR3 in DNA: TGTGCCCGCAGCCAAGGGGTCGTGGGGTATGGCTACACCTTC.